The rows below give T cell receptor beta chains drawn from one sample of a study of identical twins. MiXCR was run by TCRdb on the 5' RACE reads, yielding one entry per CDR3 protein. There are about 900,000 distinct CDR3 sequences in the sample; approximately 13% occur only once, and roughly 1.5% lies in the top ten. This same sample was also taken into another study, of yellow fever vaccine responses in identical twins.

The specimen sequenced was PBMCs. These receptors all come from a woman aged 18-29 years in good health. Each CDR3 is given with its conserved first and last residue. The D gene is left open where the match is weak. Part of the rows lack a size; the others show once, few, many or a class for expanded clones.

v_call: TRBV2
j_call: TRBJ2-3
clone_size: .
d_call: TRBD2
cdr3_nt: TGTGCCAGCAGTGAAACTGGGACTAGCGGGTTTGATACGCAGTATTTT
cdr3_aa: CASSETGTSGFDTQYF

v_call: TRBV7-2
j_call: TRBJ1-2
clone_size: many
d_call: .
cdr3_nt: TGTGCCAGCAGCTCAAGACAGGCGCACTATGGCTACACCTTC
cdr3_aa: CASSSRQAHYGYTF

v_call: TRBV6-1
j_call: TRBJ2-7
clone_size: once
d_call: TRBD2
cdr3_nt: TGTGCCAGCAGGGATACTAGCGGATCCCAGGAGTACTTC
cdr3_aa: CASRDTSGSQEYF

v_call: TRBV6-5
j_call: TRBJ1-6
clone_size: .
d_call: .
cdr3_nt: TGTGCCAGCAGCTATGGCCCCAATTCACCCCTCCACTTT
cdr3_aa: CASSYGPNSPLHF

v_call: TRBV4-1
j_call: TRBJ1-4
clone_size: few
d_call: .
cdr3_nt: TGCGCCAGCAGCCAGGGACATACAACTAATGAAAAACTGTTTTTT
cdr3_aa: CASSQGHTTNEKLFF

v_call: TRBV7-9
j_call: TRBJ2-3
clone_size: many
d_call: .
cdr3_nt: TGTGCCAGCAGCTCTAAGGAAATCCGCCGTACGCAGTATTTT
cdr3_aa: CASSSKEIRRTQYF

v_call: TRBV6-5
j_call: TRBJ1-1
clone_size: many
d_call: .
cdr3_nt: TGTGCCAGCAGTTACTCGACGGGGGGCGCTTCTGAAGCTTTCTTT
cdr3_aa: CASSYSTGGASEAFF

v_call: TRBV28
j_call: TRBJ2-5
clone_size: .
d_call: .
cdr3_nt: TGTGCCAGCAGTTTTTTGATCAATGCCCAGTACTTC
cdr3_aa: CASSFLINAQYF

v_call: TRBV12-3/TRBV12-4
j_call: TRBJ2-1
clone_size: few
d_call: .
cdr3_nt: TGTGCCAGCAGCAGGTTACGGTACAATGAGCAGTTCTTC
cdr3_aa: CASSRLRYNEQFF

v_call: TRBV12-3/TRBV12-4
j_call: TRBJ1-2
clone_size: few
d_call: .
cdr3_nt: TGTGCCAGCAGCCCAGTCGCAGGGGAGTCCTATGGCTACACCTTC
cdr3_aa: CASSPVAGESYGYTF

v_call: TRBV29-1
j_call: TRBJ2-1
clone_size: .
d_call: TRBD1
cdr3_nt: TGCAGCGTAAACAGGGGGCGCATCAATGAGCAGTTCTTC
cdr3_aa: CSVNRGRINEQFF

v_call: TRBV4-2
j_call: TRBJ1-6
clone_size: few
d_call: .
cdr3_nt: TGTGCCAGCAGCCAAGAGGACAGACTTAATTCACCCCTCCACTTT
cdr3_aa: CASSQEDRLNSPLHF

v_call: TRBV6-1
j_call: TRBJ1-6
clone_size: .
d_call: TRBD1
cdr3_nt: TGTGCCAGCAGTCCAACGGGGACAGCATATAATTCACCCCTCCACTTT
cdr3_aa: CASSPTGTAYNSPLHF

v_call: TRBV5-1
j_call: TRBJ2-3
clone_size: .
d_call: TRBD2
cdr3_nt: TGCGCCAGCAGCTTGTGGACTAGCGGATCAGGCACAGATACGCAGTATTTT
cdr3_aa: CASSLWTSGSGTDTQYF

v_call: TRBV3-1
j_call: TRBJ2-7
clone_size: .
d_call: .
cdr3_nt: TGTGCCAGCAGCCAAGGGACCGGGACCTCCTACGAGCAGTACTTC
cdr3_aa: CASSQGTGTSYEQYF

v_call: TRBV5-1
j_call: TRBJ2-7
clone_size: few
d_call: TRBD2
cdr3_nt: TGCGCCAGCAGCTTGTCGGTGTCCGGACTAGCGAAGATCTACGAGCAGTACTTC
cdr3_aa: CASSLSVSGLAKIYEQYF

v_call: TRBV14
j_call: TRBJ2-3
clone_size: .
d_call: .
cdr3_nt: TGTGCCAGCAGTGAGCGGTACACAGATACGCAGTATTTT
cdr3_aa: CASSERYTDTQYF

v_call: TRBV28
j_call: TRBJ2-1
clone_size: few
d_call: .
cdr3_nt: TGTGCCAGCAGTCCTTTCAGGGGCGGGGTTGACAATGAGCAGTTCTTC
cdr3_aa: CASSPFRGGVDNEQFF

v_call: TRBV20-1
j_call: TRBJ2-3
clone_size: many
d_call: .
cdr3_nt: TGCAGTGCTAGAGGCCAGGGGAGGAACACAGATACGCAGTATTTT
cdr3_aa: CSARGQGRNTDTQYF

v_call: TRBV7-9
j_call: TRBJ2-1
clone_size: many
d_call: TRBD1
cdr3_nt: TGTGCCAGCACCCCGGACAGGGCTACCTACAATGAGCAGTTCTTC
cdr3_aa: CASTPDRATYNEQFF